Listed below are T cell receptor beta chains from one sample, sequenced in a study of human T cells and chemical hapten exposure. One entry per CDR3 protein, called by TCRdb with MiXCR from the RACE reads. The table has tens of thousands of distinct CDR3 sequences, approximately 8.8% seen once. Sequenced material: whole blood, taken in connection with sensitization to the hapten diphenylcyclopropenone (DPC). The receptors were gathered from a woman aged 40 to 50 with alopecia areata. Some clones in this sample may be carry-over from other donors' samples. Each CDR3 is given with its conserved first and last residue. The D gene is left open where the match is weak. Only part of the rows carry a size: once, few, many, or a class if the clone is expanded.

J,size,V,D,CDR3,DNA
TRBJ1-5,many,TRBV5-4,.,CASSLGTDQPQHF,TGTGCCAGCAGCTTGGGTACGGATCAGCCCCAGCATTTT
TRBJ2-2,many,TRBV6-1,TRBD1,CASRGQGANTGELFF,TGTGCCAGCAGAGGACAGGGGGCGAACACCGGGGAGCTGTTTTTT
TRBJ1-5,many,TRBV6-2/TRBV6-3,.,CASRGGMSNQPQHF,TGTGCCAGCAGGGGGGGGATGAGTAATCAGCCCCAGCATTTT
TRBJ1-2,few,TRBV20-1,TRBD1,CSARDQGQADGYTF,TGCAGTGCTAGAGACCAGGGACAGGCGGACGGCTACACCTTC
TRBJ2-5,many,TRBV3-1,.,CASSQEKTQYF,TGTGCCAGCAGCCAAGAAAAGACCCAGTACTTC
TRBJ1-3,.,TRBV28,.,CASTFQTGNTIYF,TGTGCCAGCACCTTCCAGACGGGAAACACCATATATTTT
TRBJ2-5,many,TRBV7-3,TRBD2,CASSRAGRGETQYF,TGTGCCAGCAGCCGAGCGGGGAGGGGAGAGACCCAGTACTTC
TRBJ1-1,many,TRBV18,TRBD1,CASSLLSQGARSDTEAFF,TGTGCCAGCTCACTCCTCAGCCAGGGGGCTCGTTCGGACACTGAAGCTTTCTTT
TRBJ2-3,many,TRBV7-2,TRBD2,CASSPGLASTDTQYF,TGTGCCAGCAGCCCCGGACTAGCGAGCACAGATACGCAGTATTTT
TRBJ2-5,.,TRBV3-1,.,CASSQPGGIQETQYF,TGTGCCAGCAGCCAACCAGGCGGGATCCAAGAGACCCAGTACTTC
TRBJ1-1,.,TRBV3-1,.,CASSFAMNTEAFF,TGTGCCAGCAGTTTTGCCATGAACACTGAAGCTTTCTTT
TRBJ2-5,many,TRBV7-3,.,CASSLRSRAETQYF,TGTGCCAGCAGCTTACGGTCCAGGGCCGAGACCCAGTACTTC
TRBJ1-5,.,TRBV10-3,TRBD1,CAISRGQGQNQPQHF,TGTGCCATCAGCCGAGGACAGGGCCAGAATCAGCCCCAGCATTTT
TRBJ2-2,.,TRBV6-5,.,CASSYSGLAGELFF,TGTGCCAGCAGTTACTCGGGCCTAGCCGGGGAGCTGTTTTTT
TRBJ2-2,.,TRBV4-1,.,CASSQESRAATGELFF,TGCGCCAGCAGCCAAGAATCTAGAGCGGCCACCGGGGAGCTGTTTTTT
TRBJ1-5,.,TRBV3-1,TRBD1,CASSQSGTGFSSNQPQHF,TGTGCCAGCAGCCAATCCGGGACAGGCTTTAGCAGCAATCAGCCCCAGCATTTT
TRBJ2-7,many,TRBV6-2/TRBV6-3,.,CASSSPHLSYEQYF,TGTGCCAGCAGTTCCCCCCACCTCTCCTACGAGCAGTACTTC
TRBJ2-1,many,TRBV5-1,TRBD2,CASSPPGTSAYNEQFF,TGCGCCAGCAGCCCCCCCGGGACTAGCGCTTACAATGAGCAGTTCTTC
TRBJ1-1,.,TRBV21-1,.,CASSKRPATGTEAFF,TGTGCCAGCAGCAAACGTCCAGCCACGGGAACTGAAGCTTTCTTT
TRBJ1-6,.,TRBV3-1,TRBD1,CASSQVGGGNSPLHF,TGTGCCAGCAGCCAAGTCGGAGGGGGCAATTCACCCCTCCACTTT
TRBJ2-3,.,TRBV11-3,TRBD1,CASSRSPRTGPNTQYF,TGTGCCAGCAGCCGTTCCCCACGGACAGGCCCCAATACGCAGTATTTT
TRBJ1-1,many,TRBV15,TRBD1,CATSSRTGTNTEAFF,TGTGCCACCAGCAGCCGGACAGGGACGAACACTGAAGCTTTCTTT
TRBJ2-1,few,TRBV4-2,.,CASSQDIGGPNEQFF,TGTGCCAGCAGCCAAGATATCGGGGGTCCCAATGAGCAGTTCTTC
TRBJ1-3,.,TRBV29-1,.,CSVVLSQGLSGNTIYF,TGCAGCGTTGTATTGTCCCAGGGCCTCTCTGGAAACACCATATATTTT
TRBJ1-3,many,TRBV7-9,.,CASSPGASGNTIYF,TGTGCCAGCAGCCCAGGGGCCTCCGGAAACACCATATATTTT
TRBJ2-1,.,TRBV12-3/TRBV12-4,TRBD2,CASSPGLAGLNEQFF,TGTGCCAGCAGTCCGGGACTAGCGGGGCTCAATGAGCAGTTCTTC
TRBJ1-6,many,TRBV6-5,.,CASRVQGSYNSPLHF,TGTGCCAGCAGAGTACAGGGCTCCTATAATTCACCCCTCCACTTT
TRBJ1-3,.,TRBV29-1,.,CSVAGAGNTIYF,TGCAGCGTTGCAGGGGCAGGAAACACCATATATTTT
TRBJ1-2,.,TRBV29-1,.,CSVEDPGNPHGYTF,TGCAGCGTTGAAGATCCGGGGAACCCCCATGGCTACACCTTC
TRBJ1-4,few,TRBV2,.,CASSERRTINEKLFF,TGTGCCAGCAGTGAAAGAAGGACCATTAATGAAAAACTGTTTTTT
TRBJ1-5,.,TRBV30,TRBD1,CAWSIRGDQPQHF,TGTGCCTGGAGTATCAGGGGGGATCAGCCCCAGCATTTT
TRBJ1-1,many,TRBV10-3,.,CAISESGTSAFF,TGTGCCATCAGTGAGTCGGGGACTTCGGCTTTCTTT
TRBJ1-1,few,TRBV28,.,CASLGTEAFF,TGTGCCAGCTTGGGAACTGAAGCTTTCTTT
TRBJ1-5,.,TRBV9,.,CASSTGGYSNQPQHF,TGTGCCAGCAGCACCGGGGGGTATAGCAATCAGCCCCAGCATTTT
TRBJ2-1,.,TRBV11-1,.,CASSLGTDKSSYNEQFF,TGTGCCAGCAGCTTAGGGACAGACAAGAGCTCCTACAATGAGCAGTTCTTC
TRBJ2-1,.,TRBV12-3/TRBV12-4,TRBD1,CASSLRQGHEQFF,TGTGCCAGCAGTTTACGACAGGGCCATGAGCAGTTCTTC
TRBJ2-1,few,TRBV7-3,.,CASSGRLYNEQFF,TGTGCCAGCAGTGGGCGCCTTTACAATGAGCAGTTCTTC